The sequence of this TCR gamma chain was determined in a study of gamma delta lymphoproliferative disorders and STAT genes. Study-wide context: Delta libraries were made per EuroClonality-NGS working group procedure.

This clone was counted ten times or more. The TCRdb protein, from a much larger clone, departs from this DNA's translation at residue 5, likely by read error; the protein shown derives from the DNA. V trimming: 8 bases; J trimming: 11 bases; junction bases outside the gene matches: 7. This CDR3 spans 10 amino acids. TCRdb processed the multiplex PCR reads again with the CATT caller. The table includes over a thousand gamma-chain clones, 8.2% detected once. Sequencing used genomic DNA taken from PBMCs of patients and controls. Patients who were sequenced were a median roughly 60 years old. This chain links TRGV10 with TRGJ1 or TRGJ2. The J gene was missing in TCRdb and was found by matching the end of the DNA to germline. TRGV10 is given ORF status, its function remaining uncertain. Sample: blood. This clonotype was sampled from a human donor with gamma-delta T-cell large granular lymphocyte leukemia. Here the CDR3 reads CAAWGDEKLF. The DNA for the CDR3 is TGTGCTGCGTGGGGTGACGAGAAACTCTTT.